This T cell receptor beta chain was retrieved from a study of CD8 T cells in ankylosing spondylitis. Study results and caveats: In reactive arthritis synovial fluid and blood, some motif variants had been reported before. Significantly higher representation of disease-linked clones was reported for matched ankylosing spondylitis synovial fluid. A motif of roughly eight highly homologous TCR beta variants was seen as apparently characteristic of ankylosing spondylitis blood.

As the method for making TCR beta libraries, quantitative 5'-RACE with molecular barcodes was used. TCRdb fed the 5' RACE reads into MiXCR, producing one record per CDR3 protein. The sample includes about 400,000 distinct CDR3 sequences, around 24% of them seen just once. Details on this clonotype: What it binds is unknown.

V lost 2 bases and J 3 bases, leaving 12 bases between the germline ends. The germline CDR1 and CDR2 sequences are SGHNT and YYREEE (reference sequence). This CDR3 has 15 residues. What was sequenced was blood, either unsorted or a sorted T cell fraction (not recorded which). This TCR derives from a male donor with ankylosing spondylitis. The rearrangement links TRBV5-4 to TRBJ2-4; D might be TRBD1 (6 bases). The CDR3 loop is CASSLYRDDKNIQYF. Here the CDR3 DNA reads TGTGCCAGCAGCTTATACAGGGATGACAAAAACATTCAGTACTTC.